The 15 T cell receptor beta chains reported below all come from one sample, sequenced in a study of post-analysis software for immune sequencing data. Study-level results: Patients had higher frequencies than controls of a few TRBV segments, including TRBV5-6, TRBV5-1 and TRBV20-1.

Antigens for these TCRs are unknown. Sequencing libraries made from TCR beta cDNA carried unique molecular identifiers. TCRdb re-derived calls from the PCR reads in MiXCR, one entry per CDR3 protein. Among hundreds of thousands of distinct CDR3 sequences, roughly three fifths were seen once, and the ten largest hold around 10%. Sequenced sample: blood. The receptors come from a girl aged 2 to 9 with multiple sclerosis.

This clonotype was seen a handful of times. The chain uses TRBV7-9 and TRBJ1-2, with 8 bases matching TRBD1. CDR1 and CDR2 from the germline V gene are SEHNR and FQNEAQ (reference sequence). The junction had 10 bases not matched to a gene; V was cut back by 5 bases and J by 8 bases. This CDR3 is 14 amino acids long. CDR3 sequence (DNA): TGTGCCAGCAGCGGCGCCCAGGGGGCGCAGGGCTACACCTTC. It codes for CASSGAQGAQGYTF.

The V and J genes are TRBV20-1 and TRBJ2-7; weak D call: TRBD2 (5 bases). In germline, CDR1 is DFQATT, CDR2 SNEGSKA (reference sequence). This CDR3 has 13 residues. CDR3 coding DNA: TGCAATGCCAAGAGACTACGCACCTACGAGCAGTACTTC. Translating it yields CNAKRLRTYEQYF.

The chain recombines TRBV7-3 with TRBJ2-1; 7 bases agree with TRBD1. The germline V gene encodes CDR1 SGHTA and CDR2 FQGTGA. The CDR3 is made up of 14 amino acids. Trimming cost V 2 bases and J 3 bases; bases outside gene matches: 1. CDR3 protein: CASSLQGVYNEQFF. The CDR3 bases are TGTGCCAGCAGCTTACAGGGGGTCTACAATGAGCAGTTCTTC.

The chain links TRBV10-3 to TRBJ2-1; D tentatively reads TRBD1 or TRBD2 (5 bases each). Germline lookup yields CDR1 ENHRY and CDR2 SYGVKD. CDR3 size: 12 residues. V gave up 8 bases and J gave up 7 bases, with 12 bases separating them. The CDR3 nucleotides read TGTGCCATCTCCGGGACCTTAAATGAGCAGTTCTTC. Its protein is CAISGTLNEQFF.

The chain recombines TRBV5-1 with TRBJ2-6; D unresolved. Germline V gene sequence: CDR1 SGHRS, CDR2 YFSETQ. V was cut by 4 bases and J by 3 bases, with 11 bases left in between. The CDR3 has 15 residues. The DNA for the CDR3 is TGCGCCAGCAGCCATAACTCCGATGGGGCCAACGTCCTGACTTTC. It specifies CASSHNSDGANVLTF.

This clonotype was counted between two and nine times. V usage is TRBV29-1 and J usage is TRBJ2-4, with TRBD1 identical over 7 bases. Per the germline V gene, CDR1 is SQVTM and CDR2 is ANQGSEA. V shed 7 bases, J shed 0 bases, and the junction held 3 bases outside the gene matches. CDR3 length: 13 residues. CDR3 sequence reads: CSGRGLAKNIQYF. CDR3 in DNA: TGCAGCGGAAGGGGGCTAGCCAAAAACATTCAGTACTTC.

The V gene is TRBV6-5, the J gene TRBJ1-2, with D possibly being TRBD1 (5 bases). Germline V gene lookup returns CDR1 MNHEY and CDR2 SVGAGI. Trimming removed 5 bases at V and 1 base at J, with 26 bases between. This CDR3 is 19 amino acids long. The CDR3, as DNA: TGTGCCAGCAGTACTCCTCGTCAAAGGCGGCAGGGCGTTAACTATGGCTACACCTTC. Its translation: CASSTPRQRRQGVNYGYTF.

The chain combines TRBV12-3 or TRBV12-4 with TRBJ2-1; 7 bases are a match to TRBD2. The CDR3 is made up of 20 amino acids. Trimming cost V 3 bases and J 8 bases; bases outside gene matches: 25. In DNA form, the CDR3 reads TGTGCCAGCAGTTTGGTTCTGGGATCTTCCGGACTAGTGAGTTTCGATGAGCAGTTCTTC. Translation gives CASSLVLGSSGLVSFDEQFF.

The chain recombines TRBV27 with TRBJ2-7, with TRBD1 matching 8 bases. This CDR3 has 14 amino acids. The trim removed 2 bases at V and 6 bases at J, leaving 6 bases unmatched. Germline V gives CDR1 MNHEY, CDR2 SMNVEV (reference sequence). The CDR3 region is CASSLGQGPSEQYF. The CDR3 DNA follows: TGTGCCAGCAGTTTAGGACAGGGACCCTCCGAGCAGTACTTC.

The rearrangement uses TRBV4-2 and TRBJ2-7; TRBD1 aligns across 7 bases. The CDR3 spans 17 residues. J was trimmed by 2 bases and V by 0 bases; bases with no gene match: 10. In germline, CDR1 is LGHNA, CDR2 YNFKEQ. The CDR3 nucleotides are TGTGCCAGCAGCCAAGATATGGAGAGACAGGGCACCTACGAGCAGTACTTC. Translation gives CASSQDMERQGTYEQYF.

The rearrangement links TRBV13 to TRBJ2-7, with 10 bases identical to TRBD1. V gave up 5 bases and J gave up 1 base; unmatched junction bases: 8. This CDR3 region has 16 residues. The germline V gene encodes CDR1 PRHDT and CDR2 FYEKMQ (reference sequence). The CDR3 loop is CASSQQGDRGSYEQYF. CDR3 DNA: TGTGCCAGCAGCCAACAGGGGGACAGGGGTTCCTACGAGCAGTACTTC.

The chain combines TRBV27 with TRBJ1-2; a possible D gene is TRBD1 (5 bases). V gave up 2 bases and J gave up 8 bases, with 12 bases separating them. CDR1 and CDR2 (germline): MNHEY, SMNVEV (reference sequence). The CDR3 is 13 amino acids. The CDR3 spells CASSLVWGQGYTF. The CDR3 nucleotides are TGTGCCAGCAGTTTAGTATGGGGCCAAGGCTACACCTTC.

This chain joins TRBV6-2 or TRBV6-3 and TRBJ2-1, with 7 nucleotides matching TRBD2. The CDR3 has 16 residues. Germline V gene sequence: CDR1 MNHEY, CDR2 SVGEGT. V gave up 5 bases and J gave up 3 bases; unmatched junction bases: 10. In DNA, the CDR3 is TGTGCCAGCAGTCACCCGCTAGCGGTCCTCTACAATGAGCAGTTCTTC. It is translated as CASSHPLAVLYNEQFF.

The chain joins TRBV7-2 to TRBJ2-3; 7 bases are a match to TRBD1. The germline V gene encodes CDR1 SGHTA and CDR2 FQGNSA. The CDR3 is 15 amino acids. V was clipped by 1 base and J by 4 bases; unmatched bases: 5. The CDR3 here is CASSLGGQGADTQYF. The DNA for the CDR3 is TGTGCCAGCAGCTTAGGAGGGCAGGGGGCAGATACGCAGTATTTT.

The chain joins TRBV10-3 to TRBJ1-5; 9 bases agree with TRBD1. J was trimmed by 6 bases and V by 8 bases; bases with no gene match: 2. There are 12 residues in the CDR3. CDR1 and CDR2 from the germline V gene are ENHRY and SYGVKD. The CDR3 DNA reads TGTGCCATCGGACAGGGGTTTCAGCCCCAGCATTTT. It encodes CAIGQGFQPQHF.